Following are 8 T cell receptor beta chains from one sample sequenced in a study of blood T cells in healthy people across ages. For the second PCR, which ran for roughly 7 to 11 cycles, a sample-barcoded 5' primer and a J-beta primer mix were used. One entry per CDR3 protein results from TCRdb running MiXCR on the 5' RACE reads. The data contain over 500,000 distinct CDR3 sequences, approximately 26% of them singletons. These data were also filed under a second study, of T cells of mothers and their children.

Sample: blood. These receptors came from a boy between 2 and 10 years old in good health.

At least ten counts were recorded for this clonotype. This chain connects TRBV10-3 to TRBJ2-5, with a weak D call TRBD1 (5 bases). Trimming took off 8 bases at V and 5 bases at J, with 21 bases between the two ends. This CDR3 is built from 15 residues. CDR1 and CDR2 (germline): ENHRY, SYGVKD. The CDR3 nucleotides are TGTGCCATCGGGGCAGGCCAATCGGCCGCGGAGACCCAGTACTTC. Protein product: CAIGAGQSAAETQYF.

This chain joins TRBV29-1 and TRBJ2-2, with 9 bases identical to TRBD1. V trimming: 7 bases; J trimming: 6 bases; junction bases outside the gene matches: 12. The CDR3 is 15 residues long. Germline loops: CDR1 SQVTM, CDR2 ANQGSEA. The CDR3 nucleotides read TGCAGCGCCCGAAACAGGGGGCGTGGAGCCGGGGAGCTGTTTTTT. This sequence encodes CSARNRGRGAGELFF.

CDR3 sequence: CSARPPGTDTQYF. Written as DNA, the CDR3 is TGCAGTGCTAGACCCCCGGGCACAGATACGCAGTATTTT. V usage is TRBV20-1 and J usage is TRBJ2-3, with D uncertain. The V gene lost 2 bases and the J gene lost 1 base, with 7 bases spanning the gap. The CDR3 is made up of 13 amino acids. From germline, CDR1 is DFQATT and CDR2 SNEGSKA (reference sequence).

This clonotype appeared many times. The CDR3 loop is CASSRGGKNIQYF. The CDR3 region has the DNA TGTGCCAGCAGCCGCGGGGGGAAAAACATTCAGTACTTC. The rearrangement links TRBV12-3 or TRBV12-4 to TRBJ2-4, with 8 bases lining up with TRBD2. The CDR3 is 13 amino acids. The junction had 2 bases not matched to a gene; V was cut back by 6 bases and J by 4 bases.

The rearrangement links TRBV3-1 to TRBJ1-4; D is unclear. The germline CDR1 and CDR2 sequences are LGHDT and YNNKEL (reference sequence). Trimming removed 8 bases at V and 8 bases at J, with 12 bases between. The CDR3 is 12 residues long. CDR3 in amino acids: CASRAAGEKLFF. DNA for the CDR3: TGTGCCAGCCGGGCAGCTGGCGAAAAACTGTTTTTT.

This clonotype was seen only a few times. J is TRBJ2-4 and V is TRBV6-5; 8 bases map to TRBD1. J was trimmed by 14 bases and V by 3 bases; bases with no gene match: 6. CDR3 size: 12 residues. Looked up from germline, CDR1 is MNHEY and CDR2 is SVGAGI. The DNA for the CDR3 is TGTGCCAGCAGTTATGGAACAGGGGGAGAGTACTTC. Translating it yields CASSYGTGGEYF.

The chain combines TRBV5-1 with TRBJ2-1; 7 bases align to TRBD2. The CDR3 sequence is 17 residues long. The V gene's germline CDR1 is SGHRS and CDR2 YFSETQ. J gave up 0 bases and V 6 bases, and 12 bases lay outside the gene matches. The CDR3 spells CASIQEPGLSSYNEQFF. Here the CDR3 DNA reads TGCGCCAGCATCCAAGAACCGGGACTAAGCTCCTACAATGAGCAGTTCTTC. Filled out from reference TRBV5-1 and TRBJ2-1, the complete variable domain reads KAGVTQTPRYLIKTRGQQVTLSCSPISGHRSVSWYQQTPGQGLQFLFEYFSETQRNKGNFPGRFSGRQFSNSRSEMNVSTLELGDSALYLCASIQEPGLSSYNEQFFGPGTRLTVL.

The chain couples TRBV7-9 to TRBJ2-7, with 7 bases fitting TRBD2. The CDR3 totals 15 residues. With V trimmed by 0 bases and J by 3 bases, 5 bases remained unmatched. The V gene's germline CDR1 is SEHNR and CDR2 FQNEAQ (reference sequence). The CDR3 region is CASSLARLADYEQYF. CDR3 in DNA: TGTGCCAGCAGCTTAGCAAGGCTAGCGGACTACGAGCAGTACTTC.